This entry is about one T cell receptor beta chain. This specimen belongs to a study of blood T cell repertoires in COVID-19. In the source study's methods: Estimation of nucleated cell counts was performed using reference gene primer amplification. Generated by immunoSEQ multiplex PCR, the TCRdb table keeps only in-frame clones and is missing some. V, J and clone size are those of that table, while D and trimming were read from the DNA. The table includes approximately 530,000 clones, approximately 91% detected once. Per germline, CDR1 SNHLY and CDR2 FYNNEI. V shed 11 bases and J shed 1 base, with 17 bases lying between them. The CDR3 runs to 14 residues.

The chain employs TRBV2 and TRBJ1-2; D call uncertain. The source material was peripheral blood. This TCR was recovered from a woman in her forties or fifties with COVID-19, enrolled during active disease. The CDR3: CAGGSGSLNYGYTF. The CDR3 DNA follows: TGTGCCGGAGGGTCCGGATCTCTTAACTATGGCTACACCTTC.